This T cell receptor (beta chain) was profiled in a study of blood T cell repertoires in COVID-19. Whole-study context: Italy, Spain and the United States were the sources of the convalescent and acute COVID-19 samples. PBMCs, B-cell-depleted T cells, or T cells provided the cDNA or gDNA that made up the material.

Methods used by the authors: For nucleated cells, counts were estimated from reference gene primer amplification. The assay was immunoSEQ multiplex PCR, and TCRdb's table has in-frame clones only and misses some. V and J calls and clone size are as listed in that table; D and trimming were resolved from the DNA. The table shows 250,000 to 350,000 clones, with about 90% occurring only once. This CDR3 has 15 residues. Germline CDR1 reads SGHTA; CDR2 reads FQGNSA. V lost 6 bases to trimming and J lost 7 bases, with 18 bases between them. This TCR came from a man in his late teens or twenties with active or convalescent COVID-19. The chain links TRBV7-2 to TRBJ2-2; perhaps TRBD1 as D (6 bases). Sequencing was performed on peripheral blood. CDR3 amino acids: CASSSRGTVYGELFF. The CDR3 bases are TGTGCCAGCAGTTCCAGGGGTACGGTATACGGGGAGCTGTTTTTT.